Detailed here is one T cell receptor (beta chain). The target antigen is unknown. Using immunoSEQ multiplex PCR, the repertoire was profiled, and TCRdb retains in-frame clones only, with some absent. Of about 110,000 clones listed, about 92% are singletons. The data are from a study of T cell responses to AZD1222 COVID-19 vaccine. Study results and caveats: Spike regions recognized by vaccine-associated CD4 TCRs spanned the protein, led by 160-218 and 743-854. Breadth and depth of Spike-specific TCRs rose after two AZD1222 doses.

The V gene's germline CDR1 is MNHEY and CDR2 SMNVEV (reference sequence). Losses at the gene ends were 2 bases for V and 6 bases for J; bases not matched to a gene: 10. The CDR3 has 17 residues. The TCR comes from an adult who received the AZD1222 COVID-19 vaccine. The chain links TRBV27 to TRBJ2-3; 11 nucleotides agree with TRBD2. The specimen was peripheral blood, collected 28 days after the second AZD1222 dose. This CDR3 is CASSLGILAGATDTQYF. The CDR3 nucleotides are TGTGCCAGCAGTTTAGGGATACTAGCGGGAGCGACTGATACGCAGTATTTT.